Listed below are T cell receptor beta chains from one sample, sequenced in a study of blood T cell repertoires in COVID-19. Method: immunoSEQ multiplex PCR; TCRdb's copy keeps in-frame clones and lacks some. The table has more than 85,000 clones, about three quarters seen once. The sequenced sample consisted of peripheral blood. All receptors derive from a woman aged 70-85 years with acute or convalescent COVID-19. CDR3s include the opening cysteine and the closing phenylalanine or tryptophan. The D gene is left open where the match is weak. Size is stated for part of the rows, as once, few or many counts, or as a class when the clone is expanded.

V gene: TRBV11-2
D gene: NA
clone size: many
J gene: TRBJ1-6
CDR3 length: 17
CDR3 protein: CASSPTSVLFWNSPLHF
CDR3 DNA: TGTGCCAGCAGCCCTACCTCCGTTCTCTTTTGGAATTCACCCCTCCACTTT

V gene: TRBV19
D gene: NA
clone size: NA
J gene: TRBJ1-2
CDR3 length: 14
CDR3 protein: CASSIQGRDYGYTF
CDR3 DNA: TGTGCCAGTAGTATTCAGGGAAGGGACTATGGCTACACCTTC

V gene: TRBV10-3
D gene: TRBD2
clone size: NA
J gene: TRBJ2-1
CDR3 length: 14
CDR3 protein: CAISGTSGDNEQFF
CDR3 DNA: TGTGCCATCAGCGGGACTAGCGGGGACAATGAGCAGTTCTTC

V gene: TRBV29-1
D gene: TRBD1
clone size: once
J gene: TRBJ1-1
CDR3 length: 13
CDR3 protein: CSALTGGNTEAFF
CDR3 DNA: TGCAGCGCATTGACAGGGGGCAACACTGAAGCTTTCTTT

V gene: TRBV7-6
D gene: NA
clone size: NA
J gene: TRBJ1-2
CDR3 length: 13
CDR3 protein: CASSQTRGSGYTF
CDR3 DNA: TGTGCCAGCAGTCAAACACGGGGTAGTGGCTACACCTTC

V gene: TRBV2
D gene: NA
clone size: NA
J gene: TRBJ2-1
CDR3 length: 17
CDR3 protein: CASGYQQGGAVSNEQFF
CDR3 DNA: TGTGCCAGCGGATACCAACAGGGAGGGGCCGTCTCGAATGAGCAGTTCTTC

V gene: TRBV29-1
D gene: NA
clone size: once
J gene: TRBJ2-7
CDR3 length: 12
CDR3 protein: CSVWGGGYEQYF
CDR3 DNA: TGCAGCGTTTGGGGAGGGGGCTACGAGCAGTACTTC

V gene: TRBV28
D gene: TRBD1
clone size: NA
J gene: TRBJ2-1
CDR3 length: 19
CDR3 protein: CASTQWGGQGARGDNEQFF
CDR3 DNA: TGTGCCAGCACCCAGTGGGGCGGACAGGGGGCTAGAGGGGACAATGAGCAGTTCTTC

V gene: TRBV9
D gene: TRBD1
clone size: NA
J gene: TRBJ1-2
CDR3 length: 14
CDR3 protein: CASVKGTGVTGYTF
CDR3 DNA: TGTGCCAGCGTAAAGGGGACAGGGGTGACTGGCTACACCTTC

V gene: TRBV7-2
D gene: NA
clone size: NA
J gene: TRBJ2-3
CDR3 length: 15
CDR3 protein: CASSFGRGGTDTQYF
CDR3 DNA: TGTGCCAGCAGCTTCGGCAGGGGAGGCACAGATACGCAGTATTTT

V gene: TRBV12-5
D gene: TRBD1
clone size: NA
J gene: TRBJ2-1
CDR3 length: 16
CDR3 protein: CASGLGRTGPYNEQFF
CDR3 DNA: TGTGCTAGTGGTTTGGGAAGGACAGGACCATACAATGAGCAGTTCTTC

V gene: TRBV19
D gene: NA
clone size: NA
J gene: TRBJ1-2
CDR3 length: 14
CDR3 protein: CASNPAPGGYGYTF
CDR3 DNA: TGTGCCAGTAACCCCGCCCCGGGGGGCTATGGCTACACCTTC

V gene: TRBV3-1/TRBV3-2
D gene: NA
clone size: NA
J gene: TRBJ1-1
CDR3 length: 18
CDR3 protein: CASSQDPTRGGPNTEAFF
CDR3 DNA: TGTGCCAGCAGCCAAGACCCGACGCGAGGGGGACCGAACACTGAAGCTTTCTTT

V gene: TRBV27
D gene: TRBD2
clone size: NA
J gene: TRBJ2-4
CDR3 length: 20
CDR3 protein: CASSLSVRTSGPLAKNIQYF
CDR3 DNA: TGTGCCAGCAGTTTATCGGTCAGGACTAGCGGGCCCCTAGCCAAAAACATTCAGTACTTC

V gene: TRBV11-3
D gene: TRBD2
clone size: NA
J gene: TRBJ2-3
CDR3 length: 16
CDR3 protein: CASSPRTSGGLDTQYF
CDR3 DNA: TGTGCCAGCAGCCCGAGGACTAGCGGGGGTTTAGATACGCAGTATTTT

V gene: TRBV10-2
D gene: TRBD1
clone size: NA
J gene: TRBJ1-5
CDR3 length: 14
CDR3 protein: CASRPQGSNQPQHF
CDR3 DNA: TGCGCCAGCAGGCCACAGGGGAGCAATCAGCCCCAGCATTTT

V gene: TRBV6-5
D gene: TRBD1
clone size: NA
J gene: TRBJ1-5
CDR3 length: 11
CDR3 protein: CASSTGANQHF
CDR3 DNA: TGTGCCAGCAGTACAGGGGCAAACCAGCATTTT

V gene: TRBV18
D gene: TRBD1
clone size: NA
J gene: TRBJ1-1
CDR3 length: 16
CDR3 protein: CASSPYGTGGNTEAFF
CDR3 DNA: TGTGCCAGCTCGCCTTACGGAACAGGGGGCAACACTGAAGCTTTCTTT

V gene: TRBV28
D gene: NA
clone size: NA
J gene: TRBJ2-1
CDR3 length: 15
CDR3 protein: CASRSGTKNYNEQFF
CDR3 DNA: TGTGCCAGCAGGTCCGGGACAAAGAACTACAATGAGCAGTTCTTC

V gene: TRBV2
D gene: NA
clone size: few
J gene: TRBJ1-1
CDR3 length: 13
CDR3 protein: CASSRTVNTEAFF
CDR3 DNA: TGTGCCAGCTCGAGGACAGTGAACACTGAAGCTTTCTTT

V gene: TRBV28
D gene: TRBD1
clone size: NA
J gene: TRBJ2-7
CDR3 length: 14
CDR3 protein: CASSSGTVSIEQYF
CDR3 DNA: TGTGCCAGCAGTTCAGGGACAGTCTCTATCGAGCAGTACTTC

V gene: TRBV9
D gene: NA
clone size: few
J gene: TRBJ2-7
CDR3 length: 13
CDR3 protein: CASSPGTNYEQYF
CDR3 DNA: TGTGCCAGCAGCCCGGGGACAAACTACGAGCAGTACTTC

V gene: TRBV24-1
D gene: NA
clone size: NA
J gene: TRBJ2-1
CDR3 length: 17
CDR3 protein: CATSESSASGNYNEQFF
CDR3 DNA: TGTGCCACCAGTGAGTCCTCAGCCAGCGGAAACTACAATGAGCAGTTCTTC

V gene: TRBV5-6
D gene: NA
clone size: NA
J gene: TRBJ1-2
CDR3 length: 16
CDR3 protein: CASSLGWRGGAYGYTF
CDR3 DNA: TGTGCCAGCAGCTTGGGTTGGCGGGGGGGCGCGTATGGCTACACCTTC

V gene: TRBV24-1
D gene: TRBD2
clone size: NA
J gene: TRBJ2-3
CDR3 length: 17
CDR3 protein: CATSDFGTSGGTDTQYF
CDR3 DNA: TGTGCCACCAGTGATTTTGGGACTAGCGGGGGCACAGATACGCAGTATTTT

V gene: TRBV6-5
D gene: TRBD1
clone size: NA
J gene: TRBJ1-2
CDR3 length: 14
CDR3 protein: CASSPTGIDYGYTF
CDR3 DNA: TGTGCCAGCTCCCCGACAGGGATCGACTATGGCTACACCTTC

V gene: TRBV29-1
D gene: NA
clone size: NA
J gene: TRBJ1-1
CDR3 length: 13
CDR3 protein: CSVGHLRETEAFF
CDR3 DNA: TGCAGCGTTGGACACCTAAGGGAGACTGAAGCTTTCTTT

V gene: TRBV30
D gene: NA
clone size: NA
J gene: TRBJ1-3
CDR3 length: 16
CDR3 protein: CAWRVRRVYSGNTIYF
CDR3 DNA: TGTGCCTGGAGAGTGCGGCGGGTATATTCTGGAAACACCATATATTTT

V gene: TRBV7-2
D gene: NA
clone size: NA
J gene: TRBJ1-1
CDR3 length: 14
CDR3 protein: CASSFRGVPTEAFF
CDR3 DNA: TGTGCCAGCAGCTTCCGGGGGGTACCCACTGAAGCTTTCTTT

V gene: TRBV6-6
D gene: NA
clone size: NA
J gene: TRBJ1-1
CDR3 length: 15
CDR3 protein: CASSYGSEAGTEAFF
CDR3 DNA: TGTGCCAGCAGTTACGGGTCGGAAGCGGGCACTGAAGCTTTCTTT

V gene: TRBV3-1/TRBV3-2
D gene: NA
clone size: NA
J gene: TRBJ1-3
CDR3 length: 14
CDR3 protein: CASSPQSAGNTIYF
CDR3 DNA: TGTGCCAGCAGCCCACAGAGTGCCGGAAACACCATATATTTT